These 21 T cell receptor beta chains originate from one sample sequenced in a study of cytomegalovirus exposure and HLA in healthy donors. The PCR employed 60 Vbeta primers together with 13 Jbeta primers. Profiling relied on immunoSEQ multiplex PCR, and the TCRdb table lists in-frame clones only, not all of them. This table holds about 150,000 clones, 80% to 90% found once. The sequencing input was PBMCs. Receptor source: a woman aged 25 to 39 in good health and CMV-seronegative.

The chain has TRBV25-1 and TRBJ1-2; a possible D gene is TRBD1 (6 bases). V lost 10 bases and J lost 6, with 24 bases in between. The V gene's germline CDR1 is MGHDK and CDR2 SYGVNS. The CDR3 loop spans 15 amino acids. The CDR3 DNA sequence: TGTGCCACCCAGCGAATGGGGGCACAGACCAATGGCTACACCTTC. It translates to CATQRMGAQTNGYTF.

The V call is TRBV6-6, the J call TRBJ2-5; D perhaps matches TRBD2 (6 bases). Looked up from germline, CDR1 is MNHNY and CDR2 is SVGAGI (reference sequence). This CDR3 has 15 amino acids. The V end lost 2 bases, the J end lost 4 bases, and 14 bases lay between the germline ends. The CDR3: CASSYPHNGRETQYF. For the CDR3, the DNA is TGTGCCAGCAGTTACCCCCACAACGGGAGAGAGACCCAGTACTTC.

CDR3 in DNA: TGCAGCGTTGTGACAGGCTACAATGAGCAGTTCTTC. Its translation: CSVVTGYNEQFF. The chain employs TRBV29-1 and TRBJ2-1; perhaps TRBD1 as D (6 bases). Trimming left V 4 bases short and J 3 bases short, with 7 bases between. The CDR3 runs 12 residues. The germline V gene encodes CDR1 SQVTM and CDR2 ANQGSEA.

This chain connects TRBV14 to TRBJ1-2; no clear D gene. The CDR3 length is 15 residues. Trimming stripped 4 bases from V and 6 bases from J, with 18 bases between. Germline V lookup: CDR1 SGHDN, CDR2 FVKESK. The CDR3 nucleotides read TGTGCCAGCAGCCCTAGCGGGGTGTTTATGAATGGCTACACCTTC. As protein: CASSPSGVFMNGYTF.

Comment on this clone: Other DNA sequences in the same sample also yield this CDR3. The V call is TRBV20-1, the J call TRBJ2-5; D remains unclear. Germline values: CDR1 DFQATT, CDR2 SNEGSKA (reference sequence). The CDR3 length is 10 residues. V lost 4 bases and J lost 2, with 2 bases in between. The CDR3 is CSATQETQYF. The CDR3 DNA sequence: TGCAGTGCTACACAAGAGACCCAGTACTTC.

The V and J genes are TRBV29-1 and TRBJ1-4, with a possible D match to TRBD1 (6 bases). V dropped 7 bases and J dropped 7 bases, with 13 bases sitting between them. This CDR3 has 12 amino acids. Germline V gives CDR1 SQVTM, CDR2 ANQGSEA. DNA of the CDR3: TGCAGCGCGGACAGCGGGGGTGAAAAACTGTTTTTT. Translating gives CSADSGGEKLFF.

Details on this clone: An end of the junction does not agree with germline; a read error may underlie this. The chain employs TRBV4-2 and TRBJ2-7; a weak D match, TRBD2 (5 bases). CDR3 length equals 15 residues. In germline, CDR1 is LGHNA, CDR2 YNFKEQ. The CDR3 nucleotides are TGTGCCAGCAGCCAAGATGTGCTAGCAGCCTACGGGCAGTACTTC. Its translation is CASSQDVLAAYGQYF.

This sequence joins TRBV4-3 and TRBJ2-2, with TRBD2 matching 7 bases. Germline lookup yields CDR1 LGHNA and CDR2 YSLEER. The CDR3 is 14 amino acids. V gave up 5 bases and J gave up 4 bases; unmatched junction bases: 4. DNA of the CDR3: TGCGCCAGCAGCTTGACGGGGGGCACCGGGGAGCTGTTTTTT. Protein sequence: CASSLTGGTGELFF.

This chain links TRBV6-5 with TRBJ1-5, with 7 bases aligning to TRBD1. CDR1 and CDR2 (germline): MNHEY, SVGAGI. This CDR3 comprises 15 residues. Germline trimming cut 0 bases from V and 4 bases from J; bases unmatched to any gene: 3. CDR3 in amino acids: CASSYSRQGNQPQHF. CDR3 nucleotide sequence: TGTGCCAGCAGTTACTCGAGACAGGGAAATCAGCCCCAGCATTTT.

This rearrangement joins TRBV7-9 to TRBJ2-3, with TRBD1 matching 9 bases. Trimming removed 5 bases from V and 6 bases from J; junction bases left unmatched: 6. The CDR3 length is 14 residues. Germline loops: CDR1 SEHNR, CDR2 FQNEAQ (reference sequence). The CDR3 loop is CASSLDRGLDTQYF. CDR3 coding DNA: TGTGCCAGCAGCCTGGACAGGGGCTTGGATACGCAGTATTTT.

This chain connects TRBV4-2 to TRBJ2-3, with TRBD2 identical over 9 bases. In germline, CDR1 is LGHNA, CDR2 YNFKEQ. J lost 0 bases, V lost 1 base, and 8 bases had no gene match. The CDR3 has 18 amino acids. CDR3 protein: CASSQVSGSKSSTDTQYF. CDR3 bases: TGTGCCAGCAGCCAAGTTAGCGGGAGCAAATCTAGCACAGATACGCAGTATTTT.

This chain joins TRBV13 and TRBJ2-1, with D perhaps matching TRBD2 (5 bases). The V gene's germline CDR1 is PRHDT and CDR2 FYEKMQ (reference sequence). The CDR3 is 14 amino acids. Deletions cut 5 bases from V and 7 bases from J, with 15 bases between. CDR3 residues: CASSPRGSANEQFF. As DNA, the CDR3 is TGTGCCAGCAGCCCCCGGGGAAGCGCGAATGAGCAGTTCTTC.

The rearrangement uses TRBV2 and TRBJ1-5; D unclear. Germline assignment: CDR1 SNHLY and CDR2 FYNNEI. This CDR3 is built from 15 residues. V gave up 1 base and J gave up 0 bases, with 7 bases separating them. CDR3 in DNA: TGTGCCAGCAGTGAAGGCAGATTTAGCAATCAGCCCCAGCATTTT. It encodes CASSEGRFSNQPQHF. Full variable domain (outside the CDR3, taken from reference TRBV2 and TRBJ1-5): EPEVTQTPSHQVTQMGQEVILRCVPISNHLYFYWYRQILGQKVEFLVSFYNNEISEKSEIFDDQFSVERPDGSNFTLKIRSTKLEDSAMYFCASSEGRFSNQPQHFGDGTRLSIL.

The DNA for the CDR3 is TGTGCCAGCAGTGAATGGGGAAGGGGGCTTCCGAACACTGAAGCTTTCTTT. It is translated as CASSEWGRGLPNTEAFF. The chain uses TRBV25-1 and TRBJ1-1, with TRBD1 identical over 7 bases. Per germline, CDR1 MGHDK and CDR2 SYGVNS. This CDR3 spans 17 amino acids. Trimming took 1 base from V and 1 from J; bases not matched to a gene: 9.

This chain connects TRBV21-1 to TRBJ2-7; the listed D gene, TRBD2, was not tested against the DNA. TRBV21-1 is an annotated pseudogene. The CDR3 sequence is 16 residues long. The CDR3 coding sequence is TGTGCCAGCAGCACGTCTTTAGCGGGGAGCTCCTACGAGCAGTACTTC. It translates to CASSTSLAGSSYEQYF.

The V call is TRBV19, the J call TRBJ2-5; possible D gene TRBD1, 5 bases. V was clipped by 3 bases and J by 3 bases, with 8 bases between them. The CDR3 runs 13 residues. CDR1 is LNHDA, CDR2 SQIVND, per germline (reference sequence). CDR3 region: CASSISREETQYF. The DNA for the CDR3 is TGTGCCAGTAGTATTTCCAGGGAAGAGACCCAGTACTTC.

Only one count was recorded for this clone. This chain joins TRBV19 and TRBJ2-5; D is possibly TRBD1 (6 bases). The CDR3 contains 15 residues. From germline, CDR1 is LNHDA and CDR2 SQIVND (reference sequence). The V end was cut by 5 bases, the J end by 4 bases, with 17 bases between. CDR3 protein: CASSQQGSGIETQYF. In nucleotides, the CDR3 is TGTGCCAGTAGTCAACAGGGTTCCGGGATAGAGACCCAGTACTTC.

The chain recombines TRBV28 with TRBJ1-3; D not resolved. Per germline, CDR1 MDHEN and CDR2 SYDVKM. CDR3 size: 14 residues. V dropped 5 bases and J dropped 4 bases, with 12 bases sitting between them. CDR3 loop: CASSPPGSGNTIYF. The CDR3 DNA reads as TGTGCCAGCAGTCCCCCGGGGAGCGGAAACACCATATATTTT.

The V gene is TRBV7-9, the J gene TRBJ2-7; D is uncertain. This CDR3 contains 12 residues. V lost 5 bases to trimming and J lost 6 bases, with 11 bases between them. The germline CDR1 and CDR2 sequences are SEHNR and FQNEAQ (reference sequence). The CDR3 region is CASSPMTGEQYF. Here the CDR3 DNA reads TGTGCCAGCAGCCCAATGACGGGCGAGCAGTACTTC.

The chain couples TRBV7-9 to TRBJ2-2, with D perhaps matching TRBD1 (6 bases). The CDR3 extends over 15 amino acids. Trimming removed 1 base from V and 5 bases from J, with 11 bases in between. Germline V lookup: CDR1 SEHNR, CDR2 FQNEAQ (reference sequence). The CDR3 reads CASSLGFGQTGELFF. For the CDR3, the DNA is TGTGCCAGCAGCTTAGGTTTCGGACAGACCGGGGAGCTGTTTTTT.

The chain links TRBV7-2 to TRBJ2-2; 11 bases align to TRBD1. The germline CDR1 and CDR2 sequences are SGHTA and FQGNSA. V lost 5 bases to trimming and J lost 4 bases; unmatched junction nucleotides: 9. The CDR3 runs 17 residues. The CDR3 region has the DNA TGTGCCAGCAGCCTGAGGACAGGGGGCGTAGGCACCGGGGAGCTGTTTTTT. The encoded protein is CASSLRTGGVGTGELFF.